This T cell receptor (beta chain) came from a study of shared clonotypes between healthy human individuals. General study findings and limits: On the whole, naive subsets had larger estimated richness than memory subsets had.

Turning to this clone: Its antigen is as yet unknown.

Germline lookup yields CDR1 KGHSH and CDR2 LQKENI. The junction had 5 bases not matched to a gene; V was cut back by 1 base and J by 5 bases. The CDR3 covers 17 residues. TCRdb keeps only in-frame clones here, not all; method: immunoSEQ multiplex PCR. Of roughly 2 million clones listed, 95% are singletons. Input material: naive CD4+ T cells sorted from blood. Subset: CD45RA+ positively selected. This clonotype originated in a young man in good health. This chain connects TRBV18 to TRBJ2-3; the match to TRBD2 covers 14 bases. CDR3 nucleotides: TGTGCCAGCTCACCACGAATGACTAGCGGGGGGGAAGATACGCAGTATTTT. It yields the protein CASSPRMTSGGEDTQYF. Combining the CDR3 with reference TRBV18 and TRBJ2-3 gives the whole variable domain NAGVMQNPRHLVRRRGQEARLRCSPMKGHSHVYWYRQLPEEGLKFMVYLQKENIIDESGMPKERFSAEFPKEGPSILRIQQVVRGDSAAYFCASSPRMTSGGEDTQYFGPGTRLTVL.